The sequence of this TCR beta chain was determined in a study of shared clonotypes between healthy human individuals. Turning to this clone: Its antigen is not identified.

The naive CD8 subset, CD45RO-negative cells positively selected for CCR7, excluded terminally differentiated effector memory CD45RA+ cells. Study outcomes and limitations: Generally, naive subsets (rather than memory subsets) showed larger estimated richness.

V was pared by 6 bases and J by 3 bases, with 18 bases between. Per germline, CDR1 MDHEN and CDR2 SYDVKM. There are 15 residues in the CDR3. Clones were read by immunoSEQ multiplex PCR, and TCRdb kept only the in-frame ones, dropping some. The repertoire consists of about 580,000 clones, with roughly 98% occurring once and the leading ten covering approximately 0.3%. The clonotype originates from a man aged 30-40 years in good health. The chain uses TRBV28 and TRBJ2-7; no clear D gene. Sequences were obtained from naive CD8+ T cells sorted from blood. The CDR3 DNA follows: TGTGCCAGCAGGTCCCCTGGGCAGCTAAACTACGAGCAGTACTTC. It encodes CASRSPGQLNYEQYF.